This T cell receptor beta chain was profiled in a study of response to subunit inactivated influenza vaccine. The CDR3 loop spans 13 amino acids. Germline CDR1 reads SGHDN; CDR2 reads FVKESK. With 7 bases clipped from V and 4 bases from J, the junction kept 3 bases outside the gene matches. In TCRdb, the RT-PCR reads were re-called with MiXCR into one record per CDR3 protein. This sample has about 540,000 distinct CDR3 sequences, with roughly 25% found just once. This clonotype was observed a few times. The sample was also reused in another study, on T cells expressing NK-cell markers. As that report states: Template switching by 5'RACE with UMIs generated the TCR beta cDNA.

This specimen was CD4+ T cells sorted from PBMCs, taken about 11 days after vaccination. V and J are TRBV14 and TRBJ2-2; TRBD1 aligns across 7 bases. This TCR was sampled from a man in his forties or fifties who received an inactivated influenza vaccine. The CDR3 DNA is TGTGCCAGCAAGGCAGGGGGCACCGGGGAGCTGTTTTTT. It translates to CASKAGGTGELFF.